This T cell receptor beta chain originates from a study of blood T cell repertoires in COVID-19. At the level of the study: The United States, Italy and Spain were the sources of the acute and convalescent COVID-19 samples. T cells, B-cell-depleted T cells, or PBMCs provided the cDNA or gDNA that served as material.

The CDR3 extends over 16 amino acids. The germline V gene encodes CDR1 LNHDA and CDR2 SQIVND (reference sequence). J was trimmed by 2 bases and V by 6 bases; bases with no gene match: 12. Clones were sequenced by immunoSEQ multiplex PCR, and TCRdb holds only the in-frame ones, with some missing. Of 90,000 to 100,000 clones in the sample, approximately 80% were seen once. The sequenced material came from peripheral blood. The receptor was isolated from a man in his sixties with acute or convalescent COVID-19. The genes are TRBV19 and TRBJ1-2; 7 positions match TRBD1. CDR3 protein: CASSQTWAGGNYGYTF. In nucleotides, the CDR3 is TGTGCCAGTAGCCAAACGTGGGCAGGGGGGAACTATGGCTACACCTTC. The full variable domain, in which reference TRBV19 and TRBJ1-2 provide the parts outside the CDR3, is DGGITQSPKYLFRKEGQNVTLSCEQNLNHDAMYWYRQDPGQGLRLIYYSQIVNDFQKGDIAEGYSVSREKKESFPLTVTSAQKNPTAFYLCASSQTWAGGNYGYTFGSGTRLTVV.